This TCR beta chain was sequenced during a study of blood T cell repertoires in COVID-19. About the study: The United States, Italy and Spain were the sources of the acute and convalescent COVID-19 samples. PBMCs, B-cell-depleted T cells, or T cells were the source of the cDNA or gDNA that made up the material.

This clone was picked up one time. Authors' processing steps: It was from reference gene primer amplification that nucleated cell counts were estimated. Produced via immunoSEQ multiplex PCR; TCRdb's table is partial and in-frame only. V, J and clone size are taken as reported in that table, and D and trimming were inferred from the DNA itself. In the table there are around 43,000 clones, under 85% of which are singletons. The CDR3 sequence is 15 residues long. Germline V gene lookup returns CDR1 SGHTA and CDR2 FQGNSA. Trimming took off 5 bases at V and 0 bases at J, with 11 bases between the two ends.

The clonotype originates from a woman aged 80 or over with acute or convalescent COVID-19. This chain uses TRBV7-2 with TRBJ1-5; no clear D gene. Sequencing was carried out using peripheral blood. The CDR3, as DNA: TGTGCCAGCAGCCACGAGGCCACTAGCAATCAGCCCCAGCATTTT. Translating it yields CASSHEATSNQPQHF.